Each of the 13 T cell receptor beta chains below was sequenced from the same sample in a study of T cell clonality in common variable immunodeficiency. No antigen has been assigned to these receptors. Measured with immunoSEQ multiplex PCR; TCRdb has only the in-frame clones, and not every one. Observed in the sample are tens of thousands of clones, none of them singletons. General observations from the study: In common variable immunodeficiency, TCR beta chains reportedly carried fewer deletions and N-nucleotide insertions.

The sequencing sample was made of peripheral blood mononuclear cells. Receptors originate from a human donor with common variable immunodeficiency.

The DNA read from the CDR3 is TGTGCCAGCAGTGGCAATCTAGCGGTAAAAAACATT. It yields the protein CASSGNLAVKNI. The full CDR3 protein is CASSGNLAVKNIQYF. V usage is TRBV2 and J usage is TRBJ2-4; 7 nucleotides match TRBD2. The CDR3 end lies 3 residues beyond the end of the read and is filled in from the germline J gene. The CDR3 extends over 15 amino acids. V shed 4 bases and J 4 bases; nucleotides not matched to a gene: 7. Looked up from germline, CDR1 is SNHLY and CDR2 is FYNNEI.

In the case of this clone: With the read ending 3 residues before the CDR3 end, the germline J gene is used to fill in that end. V usage is TRBV5-1 and J usage is TRBJ2-1; 13 nucleotides agree with TRBD2. Looked up from germline, CDR1 is SGHRS and CDR2 is YFSETQ. The CDR3 covers 18 residues. V dropped 3 bases and J dropped 9; count of bases not matched to a gene: 15. Partial CDR3 DNA: TGCGCCAGCAGCTCGGGCAGGACAGGCCGGACTAGCGGGAGTGAG. Translation: CASSSGRTGRTSGSE. The whole CDR3 sequence reads CASSSGRTGRTSGSEQFF.

This clone was recorded many times. Coverage ceases 3 residues before the CDR3 finishes, and the germline J gene fills in the end. V gene TRBV27 combines with J gene TRBJ2-7; TRBD1 matches 8 bases. Trimming took 6 bases from V and 3 from J; bases not matched to a gene: 10. Germline V gene sequence: CDR1 MNHEY, CDR2 SMNVEV (reference sequence). CDR3 length: 15 residues. Partial CDR3 DNA: TGTGCCAGCAGCCCAGGACAGGGCACAGTCTACGAG. It specifies CASSPGQGTVYE. The full CDR3 protein reads CASSPGQGTVYEQYF.

This clone was detected a few times. The sequenced part of the CDR3 DNA is TGTGCCAGCAGCTTCGAGCGGGGGGTCAATGAG. Amino acids: CASSFERGVNE. The whole CDR3 reads CASSFERGVNEQFF. This chain links TRBV7-3 with TRBJ2-1, with TRBD2 identical over 9 bases. With the read ending 3 residues before the CDR3 end, the germline J gene is used to fill in that end. The ends lost 3 bases at V and 6 bases at J; junction bases unmatched: 3. CDR1 and CDR2 from the germline V gene are SGHTA and FQGTGA. The CDR3 length is 14 residues.

Comments on this clone: The read finishes 3 residues shy of the CDR3 end, and the germline J gene is used to complete it. The chain uses TRBV20-1 and TRBJ2-7; 7 bases are shared with TRBD2. The germline CDR1 and CDR2 sequences are DFQATT and SNEGSKA (reference sequence). The CDR3 is made up of 13 amino acids. Germline trimming cut 6 bases from V and 4 bases from J; bases unmatched to any gene: 9. This CDR3 is CSAHGGRGYEQYF. The sequenced CDR3 bases are TGCAGTGCCCACGGAGGGAGGGGTTACGAG.

This clone was detected many times. The read finishes 3 residues shy of the CDR3 end, and the germline J gene is used to complete it. The gene calls are TRBV19 and TRBJ1-2, with D possibly TRBD1 on 6 matching bases. V gave up 4 bases and J gave up 5 bases, with 11 bases separating them. The CDR3 loop spans 13 amino acids. The germline CDR1 and CDR2 sequences are LNHDA and SQIVND (reference sequence). The sequenced part of the CDR3 DNA is TGTGCCAGTAGTAAGGGGGTATTGTATGGC. Its translation: CASSKGVLYG. The whole CDR3 sequence reads CASSKGVLYGYTF.

This clone has ten or more counts. Read sequence stops 3 residues before the CDR3 end, and the germline J gene provides the missing end. V is TRBV5-5 and J is TRBJ2-1; the D is unclear. The CDR3 length is 12 residues. From germline, CDR1 is SGHKS and CDR2 YYEKEE (reference sequence). Deletions cut 2 bases from V and 8 bases from J, with 8 bases between. The CDR3 DNA, read in part, is TGTGCCAGCAGCTTAATTGAGGATGAG. Its translation: CASSLIEDE. The complete CDR3 sequence is CASSLIEDEQFF. Filled out from reference TRBV5-5 and TRBJ2-1, the complete variable domain reads DAGVTQSPTHLIKTRGQQVTLRCSPISGHKSVSWYQQVLGQGPQFIFQYYEKEERGRGNFPDRFSARQFPNYSSELNVNALLLGDSALYLCASSLIEDEQFFGPGTRLTVL.

As regards this clone: The CDR3 end falls 3 residues outside the read, so it is completed with the germline J gene. The V gene is TRBV19, the J gene TRBJ2-3, with D unclear. The CDR3 covers 14 residues. The V and J ends lost 0 bases and 2 bases respectively, with 6 bases between them. Germline assignment: CDR1 LNHDA and CDR2 SQIVND (reference sequence). CDR3 bases read: TGTGCCAGTAGTATAGATCCTAACACAGATACG. Its translation is CASSIDPNTDT. The whole CDR3 reads CASSIDPNTDTQYF. Filled out from reference TRBV19 and TRBJ2-3, the complete variable domain reads DGGITQSPKYLFRKEGQNVTLSCEQNLNHDAMYWYRQDPGQGLRLIYYSQIVNDFQKGDIAEGYSVSREKKESFPLTVTSAQKNPTAFYLCASSIDPNTDTQYFGPGTRLTVL.

This clone has just a few counts. The sequence runs out 3 residues before the end of the CDR3; the remainder is reconstructed from the germline J gene. The chain links TRBV7-9 to TRBJ2-7; no clear D gene. This CDR3 is 11 amino acids long. V lost 4 bases to trimming and J lost 3 bases, with 4 bases between them. Per germline, CDR1 SEHNR and CDR2 FQNEAQ (reference sequence). The DNA read from the CDR3 is TGTGCCAGCAGCTCCGTCTACGAG. Protein sequence: CASSSVYE. Given in full, the CDR3 is CASSSVYEQYF.

About this clone: With the read ending 3 residues before the CDR3 end, the germline J gene is used to fill in that end. V and J are TRBV7-6 and TRBJ2-2; 10 bases match TRBD1. Germline V gene sequence: CDR1 SGHVS, CDR2 FNYEAQ. V shed 5 bases, J shed 8 bases, and the junction held 5 bases outside the gene matches. This CDR3 has 14 amino acids. CDR3 loop: CASSPRDRGGELFF. CDR3 DNA, as far as it was read: TGTGCCAGCAGCCCACGGGACAGGGGAGGGGAG.

Only a few counts were recorded for this clone. With the read ending 3 residues before the CDR3 end, the germline J gene is used to fill in that end. This rearrangement joins TRBV2 to TRBJ1-1; possible D gene TRBD1, 5 bases. The length of the CDR3 is 12 residues. Germline V gene data show CDR1 as SNHLY and CDR2 as FYNNEI. CDR3 protein: CASSRDSKEAFF. The part of the CDR3 DNA that was read is TGTGCCAGCAGTCGGGACTCTAAAGAA.

In its sample, this clone was seen a few times. The sequence runs out 3 residues before the end of the CDR3; the remainder is reconstructed from the germline J gene. V and J are TRBV2 and TRBJ1-5; no definite D call. The CDR3 runs 15 residues. The germline V gene has CDR1 SNHLY and CDR2 FYNNEI. V was cut by 0 bases and J by 4 bases, with 10 bases left in between. CDR3 protein: CASSEAHGPNQPQHF. The CDR3 DNA, read in part, is TGTGCCAGCAGTGAAGCGCACGGTCCTAATCAGCCC.

There are many counts of this clone. The read ends 3 residues shy of where the CDR3 ends; the end is completed using the germline J gene. The rearrangement uses TRBV4-1 and TRBJ2-7, with TRBD1 matching over 9 bases. Per germline, CDR1 MGHRA and CDR2 YSYEKL. V gave up 1 base and J gave up 6 bases; unmatched junction bases: 10. The CDR3 runs 16 residues. The CDR3 bases that were read are TGCGCCAGCAGCCAAGGGAAGGGACAGGGAGTCTCCGAG. Its translation is CASSQGKGQGVSE. The complete CDR3 reads CASSQGKGQGVSEQYF.